Listed below are T cell receptor beta chains from one sample, sequenced in a study of blood T cell repertoires in COVID-19. The assay was immunoSEQ multiplex PCR, and TCRdb's table has in-frame clones only and misses some. The sample lists 150,000 to 200,000 clones; more than 80% were seen once. Sequences were obtained from peripheral blood. The receptors come from a woman of 80 years or more with COVID-19, enrolled during active disease. The CDR3 runs from the conserved cysteine through the conserved F or W. Fields, in order: V gene, D gene, clone size, J gene, CDR3 DNA, CDR3 protein. D genes are given only for firm matches. Size is stated for part of the rows, as once, few or many counts, or as a class when the clone is expanded.

v_gene: TRBV14; d_gene: TRBD2; abundance: .; j_gene: TRBJ2-2; CDR3nt: TGTGCCAGCAGCCCACGGACTAGCGGAGACACCGGGGAGCTGTTTTTT; CDR3aa: CASSPRTSGDTGELFF
v_gene: TRBV7-2; d_gene: .; abundance: .; j_gene: TRBJ1-2; CDR3nt: TGTGCCAGCAGCTTAAGGCCCCGGGGGGCAGGAGGCTACACCTTC; CDR3aa: CASSLRPRGAGGYTF
v_gene: TRBV3-1/TRBV3-2; d_gene: .; abundance: few; j_gene: TRBJ1-3; CDR3nt: TGTGCCAGCAGCCACCCCGAGAGGGGAAACACCATATATTTT; CDR3aa: CASSHPERGNTIYF
v_gene: TRBV20-1; d_gene: .; abundance: .; j_gene: TRBJ2-5; CDR3nt: TGCAGTGCTAGTTACGGGAGCGAGACCCAGTACTTC; CDR3aa: CSASYGSETQYF
v_gene: TRBV6-2/TRBV6-3; d_gene: TRBD2; abundance: once; j_gene: TRBJ2-3; CDR3nt: TGTGCCAGCAGCGAAATAGCGGGGGGGGGCGCAGATACGCAGTATTTT; CDR3aa: CASSEIAGGGADTQYF
v_gene: TRBV9; d_gene: TRBD1; abundance: .; j_gene: TRBJ1-2; CDR3nt: TGTGCCAGCAGCGCCCCCCGGGACAGGGAATGGGATGGCTACACCTTC; CDR3aa: CASSAPRDREWDGYTF
v_gene: TRBV5-1; d_gene: .; abundance: .; j_gene: TRBJ2-5; CDR3nt: TGCGCCAGCAGCTTGGTGTTTCTAGCCTCAGAGACCCAGTACTTC; CDR3aa: CASSLVFLASETQYF
v_gene: TRBV11-3; d_gene: TRBD2; abundance: once; j_gene: TRBJ2-2; CDR3nt: TGTGCCAGCAGCTTAGACACTAGCGGCCCGGCCGGGGAGCTGTTTTTT; CDR3aa: CASSLDTSGPAGELFF
v_gene: TRBV6-5; d_gene: .; abundance: .; j_gene: TRBJ1-2; CDR3nt: TGTGCCAGCAGAAAGCTTTACGACTATGGCTACACCTTC; CDR3aa: CASRKLYDYGYTF
v_gene: TRBV20-1; d_gene: .; abundance: .; j_gene: TRBJ1-2; CDR3nt: TGCAGTGCTAGGGCGGCTTATGGCTACACCTTC; CDR3aa: CSARAAYGYTF
v_gene: TRBV3-1/TRBV3-2; d_gene: TRBD1; abundance: .; j_gene: TRBJ1-1; CDR3nt: TGTGCCAGCAGCCAGAGGACAGGGGCGGTGAACACTGAAGCTTTCTTT; CDR3aa: CASSQRTGAVNTEAFF
v_gene: TRBV14; d_gene: TRBD1; abundance: .; j_gene: TRBJ1-2; CDR3nt: TGTGCCAGCAGCCAAGATGGGACAGGGAGAGGCTATGGCTACACCTTC; CDR3aa: CASSQDGTGRGYGYTF
v_gene: TRBV6-5; d_gene: TRBD1; abundance: .; j_gene: TRBJ1-1; CDR3nt: TGTGCCACCCTCTTTGTAACAGGGGTAACTGAAGCTTTCTTT; CDR3aa: CATLFVTGVTEAFF
v_gene: TRBV7-8; d_gene: TRBD1; abundance: .; j_gene: TRBJ1-2; CDR3nt: TGTGCCAGCAGCCCGGACAGGTCCTATGGATATGGCTACACCTTC; CDR3aa: CASSPDRSYGYGYTF
v_gene: TRBV19; d_gene: .; abundance: .; j_gene: TRBJ2-1; CDR3nt: TGTGCCAGTAGTACTTCCCCCTTTTTCACATCGGGCGGAGGATTCAATGAGCAGTTCTTC; CDR3aa: CASSTSPFFTSGGGFNEQFF
v_gene: TRBV19; d_gene: .; abundance: .; j_gene: TRBJ2-7; CDR3nt: TGTGCCAGTAGTATGCAGGCGGGGCAGGGGGCCTACGAGCAGTACTTC; CDR3aa: CASSMQAGQGAYEQYF
v_gene: TRBV15; d_gene: .; abundance: .; j_gene: TRBJ1-5; CDR3nt: TGTGCCACCAGCAGGGGACAAGGAGGATGGGAGCCCCAGCATTTT; CDR3aa: CATSRGQGGWEPQHF
v_gene: TRBV12-3/TRBV12-4; d_gene: .; abundance: .; j_gene: TRBJ1-2; CDR3nt: TGTGCCAGCAGTTTCACAGGGACCGGCTACACCTTC; CDR3aa: CASSFTGTGYTF
v_gene: TRBV5-1; d_gene: TRBD1; abundance: .; j_gene: TRBJ1-1; CDR3nt: TGCGCCAGCAGCCGGACAGGGAACACTGAAGCTTTCTTT; CDR3aa: CASSRTGNTEAFF
v_gene: TRBV15; d_gene: TRBD1; abundance: once; j_gene: TRBJ1-2; CDR3nt: TGTGCCACCAGCAGAAACACAGGGGAAGGCTACACCTTC; CDR3aa: CATSRNTGEGYTF
v_gene: TRBV9; d_gene: TRBD2; abundance: .; j_gene: TRBJ2-5; CDR3nt: TGTGCCAGCAGCGCATTAGCGGGGGGCCAAGAGACCCAGTACTTC; CDR3aa: CASSALAGGQETQYF
v_gene: TRBV3-1/TRBV3-2; d_gene: TRBD1; abundance: .; j_gene: TRBJ2-7; CDR3nt: TGTGCCAGCAGCCATGGGACAGCCTGGGGGTACGAGCAGTACTTC; CDR3aa: CASSHGTAWGYEQYF
v_gene: TRBV11-2; d_gene: .; abundance: .; j_gene: TRBJ2-7; CDR3nt: TGTGCCAGCAGCTTCGAGCGGACGCCTGTAATCGAGCAGTACTTC; CDR3aa: CASSFERTPVIEQYF
v_gene: TRBV28; d_gene: .; abundance: .; j_gene: TRBJ2-7; CDR3nt: TGTGCCACTATCGGAGGGATTCGATACGAGCAGTACTTC; CDR3aa: CATIGGIRYEQYF
v_gene: TRBV2; d_gene: TRBD1; abundance: .; j_gene: TRBJ1-5; CDR3nt: TGTGCCAGCGGCCCGGGACAGGGGGCATGGATCGGTCAGCCCCAGCATTTT; CDR3aa: CASGPGQGAWIGQPQHF
v_gene: TRBV2; d_gene: .; abundance: once; j_gene: TRBJ2-7; CDR3nt: TGTGCCAGCAGTGAAGCGCTTAGGCGGAGAAATCTTGCCGAGCAGTACTTC; CDR3aa: CASSEALRRRNLAEQYF